The rows below give T cell receptor beta chains drawn from one sample of a study of blood T cell repertoires in COVID-19. Profiling relied on immunoSEQ multiplex PCR, and the TCRdb table lists in-frame clones only, not all of them. The top ten hold roughly a tenth of the sample, which has roughly 400,000 clones, approximately 87% seen once. The sequencing input was PBMCs or T cells enriched from blood (not recorded which). These TCRs come from a woman in her forties or fifties who had recovered from COVID-19. CDR3s include the opening cysteine and the closing phenylalanine or tryptophan. The D gene is left open where the match is weak.

V	D	J	DNA	CDR3
TRBV28	NA	TRBJ1-4	TGTGCCAGCAGTTCACACATGCTCCAGGCGGGGAGTAATGAAAAACTGTTTTTT	CASSSHMLQAGSNEKLFF
TRBV12-5	TRBD1	TRBJ1-4	TGTGCTAGTGGTTTAAATAACCGGGACAGGGGATTTGAGGCTAATGAAAAACTGTTTTTT	CASGLNNRDRGFEANEKLFF
TRBV19	NA	TRBJ1-5	TGTGCCAGTAAGCTCCGACGGTGGGAGGATCAGCCCCAGCATTTT	CASKLRRWEDQPQHF
TRBV14	NA	TRBJ1-1	TGTGCCAGCAGCATCCTGGGGGGGCAAACTGAAGCTTTCTTT	CASSILGGQTEAFF
TRBV29-1	TRBD1	TRBJ1-2	TGCAGCGTCTGGGGACAGGGTAATGGCTACACCTTC	CSVWGQGNGYTF
TRBV18	NA	TRBJ2-3	TGTGCCAGCTCAGCAGGGGATACGCAGTATTTT	CASSAGDTQYF
TRBV7-3	NA	TRBJ2-7	TGTGCCAGCAGCTTAGGGCAGGGGTGGGGAGAGCAGTACTTC	CASSLGQGWGEQYF
TRBV19	TRBD1	TRBJ2-7	TGTGCCAGTAGTACCCTGACAGGGAACTACGAGCAGTACTTC	CASSTLTGNYEQYF
TRBV2	TRBD1	TRBJ1-1	TGTGCCAGCAGCCCGGGACAGATGAACACTGAAGCTTTCTTT	CASSPGQMNTEAFF
TRBV7-9	NA	TRBJ1-5	TGTGCCAGCAGCCAGTACAATCAGCCCCAGCATTTT	CASSQYNQPQHF
TRBV20-1	NA	TRBJ1-6	TGCAGTGCCGTAGGGGGTTCACCCCTCCACTTT	CSAVGGSPLHF
TRBV5-1	NA	TRBJ2-7	TGCGCCAGCAGCTTAGACGGGGGCTACGAGCAGTACTTC	CASSLDGGYEQYF